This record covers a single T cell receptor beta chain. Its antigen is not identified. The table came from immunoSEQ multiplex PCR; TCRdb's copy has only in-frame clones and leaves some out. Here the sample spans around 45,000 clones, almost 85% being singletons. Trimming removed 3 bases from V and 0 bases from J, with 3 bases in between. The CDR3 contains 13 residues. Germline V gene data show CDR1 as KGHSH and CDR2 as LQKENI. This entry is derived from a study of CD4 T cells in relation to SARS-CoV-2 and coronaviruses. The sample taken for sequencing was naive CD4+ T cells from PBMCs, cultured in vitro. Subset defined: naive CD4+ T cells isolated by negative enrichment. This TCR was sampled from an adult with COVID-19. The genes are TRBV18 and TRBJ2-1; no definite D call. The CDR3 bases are TGTGCCAGCTCACCGGACTCCTACAATGAGCAGTTCTTC. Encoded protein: CASSPDSYNEQFF. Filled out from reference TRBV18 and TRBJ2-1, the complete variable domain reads NAGVMQNPRHLVRRRGQEARLRCSPMKGHSHVYWYRQLPEEGLKFMVYLQKENIIDESGMPKERFSAEFPKEGPSILRIQQVVRGDSAAYFCASSPDSYNEQFFGPGTRLTVL.